The rows below give T cell receptor beta chains drawn from one sample of a study of naive and memory T cell subsets. TCRdb re-derived calls from the UMI-ligation and nested PCR reads in MiXCR, one entry per CDR3 protein. The repertoire holds about 14,000 distinct CDR3 sequences, around 5.2% seen once, with roughly 8% in the top ten. Specimen: skin, collected from a tuberculin skin test site. Receptors originate from an adult in good health. Each CDR3 is given with its conserved first and last residue. The D gene is left open where the match is weak. The size entry is marked missing in some rows and otherwise reads once, few, many or a size class.

TRBJ2-1 . TRBV6-1 15 many TGTGCCAGCAGTGAAGTGAGGGGCTCCTACAATGAGCAGTTCTTC CASSEVRGSYNEQFF
TRBJ1-1 . TRBV11-2 15 many TGTGCCAGCAGCTCCTTCCAGGGGCTGGGCACTGAAGCTTTCTTT CASSSFQGLGTEAFF
TRBJ1-1 . TRBV5-1 15 few TGCGCCAGCGCGGCAGATATTAACATGAACACTGAAGCTTTCTTT CASAADINMNTEAFF
TRBJ2-2 . TRBV2 15 medium-sized TGTGCCAGCAAGATAGGACGGAGTAACACCGGGGAGCTGTTTTTT CASKIGRSNTGELFF
TRBJ1-6 . TRBV7-3 13 many TGTGCCAGCAGCGTAAACAGCAATTCACCCCTCCACTTT CASSVNSNSPLHF
TRBJ2-1 . TRBV4-2 15 . TGTGCCAGCAGCCAAGAGGTGCGCTTAAAAGGGGAGCAGTTCTTC CASSQEVRLKGEQFF
TRBJ1-4 TRBD1 TRBV5-4 17 few TGTGCCAGCAGCTTGCCTTATGGACAGGGAACTAATGAAAAACTGTTTTTT CASSLPYGQGTNEKLFF
TRBJ2-1 . TRBV7-2 12 medium-sized TGTGCCAGCAGCTTAAGGGTCGATGAGCAGTTCTTC CASSLRVDEQFF
TRBJ1-6 . TRBV20-1 14 many TGCAGTGCTAGAGCGGACGGAAGAAATTCACCCCTCCACTTT CSARADGRNSPLHF
TRBJ2-3 . TRBV20-1 13 many TGCAGTGCTCAACCGGGGGGCACAGATACGCAGTATTTT CSAQPGGTDTQYF
TRBJ1-2 . TRBV12-3/TRBV12-4 13 many TGTGCCAGCAGCACCAGTGCCTCCTATGGCTACACCTTC CASSTSASYGYTF
TRBJ2-7 TRBD1 TRBV5-1 12 many TGCGCCAGCGGGGACAGGACCTACGAGCAGTACTTC CASGDRTYEQYF
TRBJ1-2 . TRBV20-1 15 many TGCAGTGCTAGAGATCTGGGGGGAACTAGGGGCGGCTACACCTTC CSARDLGGTRGGYTF
TRBJ2-1 . TRBV20-1 16 many TGCAGTGCTATCAGGGGTGGGGGGGGGCCCTACAATGAGCAGTTCTTC CSAIRGGGGPYNEQFF
TRBJ1-5 . TRBV7-9 17 few TGTGCCAGCAGCGACCGGGATCCGTTCGGGATCGATCAGCCCCAGCATTTT CASSDRDPFGIDQPQHF